This TCR beta chain emerged from a study of T cells after yellow fever vaccination. This clonotype has a count of ten or more. TCRdb reprocessed the 5' RACE reads via MiXCR and lists one record per CDR3 protein. Among around 15,000 distinct CDR3 sequences, more than 4% were seen once, and the ten largest hold 0.4% to 0.45%. The CDR3 covers 19 residues. After removal of 2 bases from V and 8 bases from J, the junction contained 17 bases not matched to a gene. Per the germline V gene, CDR1 is MNHEY and CDR2 is SVGAGI. Source: PBMCs, either bulk or a sorted T-cell subset (CD4+, CD8+, memory, or dextramer-sorted; not recorded which), taken 15 days after the yellow fever booster vaccination. This clonotype was obtained from a young man who received the YFV17D yellow fever vaccine. The genes are TRBV6-5 and TRBJ2-1; 11 bases align to TRBD2. The CDR3 protein is CASSYPSEVAGGLRDEQFF. CDR3 nucleotides: TGTGCCAGCAGTTACCCCTCTGAGGTAGCGGGAGGGCTCCGAGATGAGCAGTTCTTC.